Each of the 15 T cell receptor beta chains below was sequenced from the same sample in a study of graft-versus-host responses after intestinal transplantation (dated by TCRdb to 2020 to 2022). Library prep was done by the immunoSEQ multiplex PCR assay. The immuneACCESS repertoire file appears here via TCRdb, limited to in-frame rearrangements. These files lack a portion of the clones; in checked studies, under half of the deficit traces to unresolved V genes, and the cause of the others is not known. The sample profile shows roughly 40,000 clones; roughly nine tenths of them were found once. Together, the top ten hold 3.5% to 5% of the sample. Sequences were derived from PBMCs, sampled 524 days after transplant. These TCRs come from a human patient who received an intestinal transplant, so some T cells may come from the graft donor.

In this sample, this clone turned up once. The chain is built from TRBV18 and TRBJ2-1; 8 nucleotides agree with TRBD2. Germline values: CDR1 KGHSH, CDR2 LQKENI. After removal of 1 base from V and 2 bases from J, the junction contained 10 bases not matched to a gene. The CDR3 is 18 residues long. CDR3 region: CASSPLGISGDAYNEQFF. As DNA, the CDR3 is TGTGCCAGCTCACCACTGGGAATTAGCGGGGACGCCTACAATGAGCAGTTCTTC.

This chain connects TRBV14 to TRBJ1-2, with 9 nucleotides matching TRBD1. After removal of 1 base from V and 3 bases from J, the junction contained 0 bases not matched to a gene. The CDR3 covers 14 residues. Germline loops: CDR1 SGHDN, CDR2 FVKESK. DNA of the CDR3: TGTGCCAGCAGCCAAGGACAGGGGGACTATGGCTACACCTTC. Translated, it gives CASSQGQGDYGYTF.

The V call is TRBV11-2, the J call TRBJ2-3, with D perhaps being TRBD1 or TRBD2 (5 bases each). The length of the CDR3 is 18 residues. V lost 2 bases and J 2 bases, leaving 20 bases between the germline ends. Germline loops: CDR1 SGHAT, CDR2 FQNNGV. Here the CDR3 DNA reads TGTGCCAGCAGCTTACGGGCCGGGGTATGGGGCTTCACAGATACGCAGTATTTT. It encodes CASSLRAGVWGFTDTQYF.

The chain combines TRBV25-1 with TRBJ1-2; D gene uncertain. This CDR3 is built from 13 residues. Germline CDR1 MGHDK, CDR2 SYGVNS. The V end lost 0 bases, the J end lost 4 bases, and 6 bases lay between the germline ends. The CDR3 loop is CASSEYEPYGYTF. The CDR3 DNA reads as TGTGCCAGCAGTGAATACGAACCCTATGGCTACACCTTC.

The rearrangement joins TRBV18 to TRBJ1-4, with D tentatively TRBD1 (5 bases). Germline V CDR1 and CDR2: KGHSH, LQKENI. Trimming stripped 0 bases from V and 8 bases from J, with 13 bases between. This CDR3 has 15 residues. CDR3 sequence: CASSPPGGPREKLFF. The DNA of the CDR3 is TGTGCCAGCTCACCACCGGGGGGACCCAGGGAAAAACTGTTTTTT.

The chain couples TRBV7-2 to TRBJ2-7; 7 bases are a match to TRBD1. CDR3 length: 15 residues. Looked up from germline, CDR1 is SGHTA and CDR2 is FQGNSA. J lost 5 bases, V lost 3 bases, and 10 bases had no gene match. The CDR3 region is CASSLEGTVGDEQYF. In DNA form, the CDR3 reads TGTGCCAGCAGCTTGGAAGGGACAGTAGGCGACGAGCAGTACTTC.

The chain is built from TRBV7-7 and TRBJ2-1; TRBD2 agrees at 8 bases. CDR3 length: 15 amino acids. The V gene's germline CDR1 is SSHAT and CDR2 FNYEAQ (reference sequence). Losses at the gene ends were 1 base for V and 7 bases for J; bases not matched to a gene: 6. This chain's CDR3 is CASSLEASGQNEQFF. In nucleotides, the CDR3 is TGTGCCAGCAGCTTAGAGGCTAGCGGGCAAAATGAGCAGTTCTTC.

The chain is built from TRBV7-3 and TRBJ2-3; possible D gene TRBD2, 6 bases. The CDR3 sequence is 15 residues long. CDR1 and CDR2 (germline): SGHTA, FQGTGA. V gave up 5 bases and J gave up 6 bases, with 18 bases separating them. The CDR3 DNA sequence: TGTGCCAGCAGCCCCTCGGGACTTTATATGGATACGCAGTATTTT. Translated: CASSPSGLYMDTQYF.

This clone was detected once. V is TRBV10-3 and J is TRBJ2-3, with D tentatively TRBD1 (6 bases). The length of the CDR3 is 15 residues. V was shortened by 4 bases and J by 0 bases, with 11 bases between the two germline ends. CDR1 and CDR2 (germline): ENHRY, SYGVKD. CDR3 bases: TGTGCCATCAGTGGCGGCAGGGGCAGCACAGATACGCAGTATTTT. This sequence encodes CAISGGRGSTDTQYF.

The chain uses TRBV11-1 and TRBJ2-1, with D perhaps assigned TRBD1 or TRBD2 (6 bases each). There are 14 residues in the CDR3. Germline V gene data show CDR1 as SGHAT and CDR2 as FQDESV (reference sequence). Trimming left V 2 bases short and J 7 bases short, with 12 bases between. The CDR3 DNA reads TGTGCCAGCAGCTTACTAGCGAGGGGGAATGAGCAGTTCTTC. This sequence encodes CASSLLARGNEQFF.

This chain connects TRBV7-3 to TRBJ1-2; 8 bases align to TRBD1. Losses at the gene ends were 5 bases for V and 0 bases for J; bases not matched to a gene: 2. CDR3 length: 14 amino acids. Germline CDR1 is SGHTA and CDR2 is FQGTGA. Written as DNA, the CDR3 is TGTGCCAGCAGCGGGGGACAGGCTAACTATGGCTACACCTTC. Protein: CASSGGQANYGYTF.

The V gene is TRBV15, the J gene TRBJ2-1, with D possibly TRBD1 on 5 matching bases. V lost 1 base and J 10 bases, leaving 11 bases between the germline ends. Per germline, CDR1 LNHNV and CDR2 YYDKDF (reference sequence). The CDR3 covers 13 residues. The CDR3 loop reads CATSRGQRGEQFF. The CDR3 region has the DNA TGTGCCACCAGCAGAGGACAGCGAGGCGAGCAGTTCTTC.

The rearrangement links TRBV27 to TRBJ2-2; D unresolved. This CDR3 is 13 amino acids long. The V end lost 4 bases, the J end lost 4 bases, and 7 bases lay between the germline ends. Germline CDR1 is MNHEY and CDR2 is SMNVEV (reference sequence). CDR3 nucleotides: TGTGCCAGCAGTTATCGCGGCACCGGGGAGCTGTTTTTT. It translates to CASSYRGTGELFF.

V and J are TRBV5-1 and TRBJ2-1; D is uncertain. Germline V lookup: CDR1 SGHRS, CDR2 YFSETQ. The CDR3 spans 16 residues. V was shortened by 0 bases and J by 3 bases, with 13 bases between the two germline ends. CDR3 sequence reads: CASSLGEAPFYNEQFF. The CDR3 nucleotides read TGCGCCAGCAGCTTGGGTGAGGCGCCTTTCTACAATGAGCAGTTCTTC.

The chain has TRBV5-1 and TRBJ2-2; perhaps TRBD1 as D (6 bases). Between the trimmed V and J ends, which lost 7 bases and 6 bases, there was a span of 16 bases. The CDR3 is 14 amino acids. Germline V CDR1 and CDR2: SGHRS, YFSETQ. The CDR3, as DNA: TGCGCCAGCTCGGCTAATACAGGGTCCGGGGAGCTGTTTTTT. This gives the protein CASSANTGSGELFF. Combining the CDR3 with reference TRBV5-1 and TRBJ2-2 gives the whole variable domain KAGVTQTPRYLIKTRGQQVTLSCSPISGHRSVSWYQQTPGQGLQFLFEYFSETQRNKGNFPGRFSGRQFSNSRSEMNVSTLELGDSALYLCASSANTGSGELFFGEGSRLTVL.